This TCR beta chain was captured by sequencing in a study of T-cell memory formation after mild COVID-19. With V trimmed by 4 bases and J by 3 bases, 7 bases remained unmatched. This CDR3 is built from 15 residues. The germline V gene encodes CDR1 SGHRS and CDR2 YFSETQ. With respect to this clonotype: What it binds is unknown.

General study results and limits: The CD4+ clones that contracted clustered mainly within CM and EM, and the CD8+ clones concentrated in EMRA.

TCRalpha and TCRbeta libraries used 5'RACE with constant-segment primers and UMIs. TCRdb redid the calling of the 5' RACE reads with MiXCR, one entry per CDR3 protein. The sample lists about 270,000 distinct CDR3 sequences; approximately 15% were seen once. Sequenced: PBMCs or a T cell subset sorted from them (not recorded which). This TCR was recovered from a man between 18 and 29 years old who had mild COVID-19 (a few samples of this study predate the infection). Cell type and time point are not known. The V call is TRBV5-1, the J call TRBJ2-3; 8 nucleotides agree with TRBD1. The CDR3 loop is CASSPNGQGTDTQYF. The CDR3 DNA reads TGCGCCAGCAGCCCCAACGGACAGGGAACAGATACGCAGTATTTT.